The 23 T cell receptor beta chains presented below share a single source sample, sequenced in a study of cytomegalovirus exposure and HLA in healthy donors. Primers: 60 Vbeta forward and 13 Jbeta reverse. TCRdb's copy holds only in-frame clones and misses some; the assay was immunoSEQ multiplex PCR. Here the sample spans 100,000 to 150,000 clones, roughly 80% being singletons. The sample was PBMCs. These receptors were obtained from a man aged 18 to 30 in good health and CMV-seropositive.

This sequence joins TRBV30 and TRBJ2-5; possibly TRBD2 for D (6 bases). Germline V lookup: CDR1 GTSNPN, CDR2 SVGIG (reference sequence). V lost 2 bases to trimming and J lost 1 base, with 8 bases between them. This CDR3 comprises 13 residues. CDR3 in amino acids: CAWSRRGQETQYF. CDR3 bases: TGTGCCTGGAGTAGGAGGGGCCAAGAGACCCAGTACTTC.

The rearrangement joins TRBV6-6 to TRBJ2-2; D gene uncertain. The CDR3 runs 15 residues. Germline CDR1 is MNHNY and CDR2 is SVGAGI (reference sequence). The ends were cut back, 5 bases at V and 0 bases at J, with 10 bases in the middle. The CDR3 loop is CASSTTRTNTGELFF. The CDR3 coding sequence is TGTGCCAGCAGTACGACACGTACGAACACCGGGGAGCTGTTTTTT.

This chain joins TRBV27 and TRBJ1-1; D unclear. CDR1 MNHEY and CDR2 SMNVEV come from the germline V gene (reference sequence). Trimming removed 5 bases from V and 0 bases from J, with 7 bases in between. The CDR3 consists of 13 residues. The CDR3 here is CASSRNMNTEAFF. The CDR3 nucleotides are TGTGCCAGCAGTCGTAATATGAACACTGAAGCTTTCTTT.

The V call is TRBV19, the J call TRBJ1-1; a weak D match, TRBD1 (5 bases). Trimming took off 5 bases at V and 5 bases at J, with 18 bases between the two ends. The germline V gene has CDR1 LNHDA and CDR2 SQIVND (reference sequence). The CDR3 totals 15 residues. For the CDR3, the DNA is TGTGCCAGTAGTCCCCATTCGGGGGTTCAAACTGAAGCTTTCTTT. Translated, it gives CASSPHSGVQTEAFF.

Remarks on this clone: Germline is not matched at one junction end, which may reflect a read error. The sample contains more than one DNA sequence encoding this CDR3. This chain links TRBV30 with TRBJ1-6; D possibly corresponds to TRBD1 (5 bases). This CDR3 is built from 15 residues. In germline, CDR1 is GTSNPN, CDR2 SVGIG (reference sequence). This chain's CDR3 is CAWSEAGKMDSPLHF. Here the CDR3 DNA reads TGTGCCTGGAGTGAAGCAGGGAAAATGGATTCCCCCCTCCACTTT.

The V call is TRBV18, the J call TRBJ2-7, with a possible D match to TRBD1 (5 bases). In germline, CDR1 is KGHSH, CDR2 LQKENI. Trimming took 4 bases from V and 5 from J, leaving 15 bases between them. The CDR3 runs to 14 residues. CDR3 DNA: TGTGCCAGCTCACTCACGACAGTTCCCGACGAGCAGTACTTC. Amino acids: CASSLTTVPDEQYF.

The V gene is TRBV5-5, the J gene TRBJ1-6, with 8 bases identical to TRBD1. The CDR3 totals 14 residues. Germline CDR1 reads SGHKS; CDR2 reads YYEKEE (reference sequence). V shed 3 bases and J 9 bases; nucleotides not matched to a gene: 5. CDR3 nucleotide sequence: TGTGCCAGCAGCTGGGGACAGGAGATTTCACCCCTCCACTTT. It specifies CASSWGQEISPLHF. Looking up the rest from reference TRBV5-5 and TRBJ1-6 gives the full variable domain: DAGVTQSPTHLIKTRGQQVTLRCSPISGHKSVSWYQQVLGQGPQFIFQYYEKEERGRGNFPDRFSARQFPNYSSELNVNALLLGDSALYLCASSWGQEISPLHFGNGTRLTVT.

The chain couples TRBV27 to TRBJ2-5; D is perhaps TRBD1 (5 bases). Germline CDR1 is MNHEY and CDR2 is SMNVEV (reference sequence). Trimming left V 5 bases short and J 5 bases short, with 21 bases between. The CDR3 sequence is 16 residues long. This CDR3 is CASSPIWTQGGETQYF. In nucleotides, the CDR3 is TGTGCCAGCAGTCCAATTTGGACCCAGGGTGGGGAGACCCAGTACTTC.

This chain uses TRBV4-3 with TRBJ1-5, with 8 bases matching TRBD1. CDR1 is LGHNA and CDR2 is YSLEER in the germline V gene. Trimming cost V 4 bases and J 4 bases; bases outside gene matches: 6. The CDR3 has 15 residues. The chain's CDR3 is CASSLGTGGNQPQHF. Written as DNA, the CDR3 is TGCGCCAGCAGCCTTGGGACAGGCGGGAATCAGCCCCAGCATTTT.

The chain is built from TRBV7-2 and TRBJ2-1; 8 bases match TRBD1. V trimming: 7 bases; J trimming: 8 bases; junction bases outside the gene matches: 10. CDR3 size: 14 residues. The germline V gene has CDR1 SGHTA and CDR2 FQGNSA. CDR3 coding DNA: TGTGCCAGCACACCCGGACAGGGTTGGCATGAGCAGTTCTTC. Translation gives CASTPGQGWHEQFF.

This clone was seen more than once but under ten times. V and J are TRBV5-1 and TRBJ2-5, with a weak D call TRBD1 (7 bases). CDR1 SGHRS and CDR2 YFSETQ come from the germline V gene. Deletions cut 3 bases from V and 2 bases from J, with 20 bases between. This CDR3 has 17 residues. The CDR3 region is CASSSTPGGSLQETQYF. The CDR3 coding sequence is TGCGCCAGCAGCTCGACTCCAGGGGGGAGTCTACAAGAGACCCAGTACTTC.

CDR3 sequence: CASSLGVTVTEAFF. The CDR3 region has the DNA TGCGCCAGCAGCTTGGGGGTGACAGTTACTGAAGCTTTCTTT. The rearrangement links TRBV5-1 to TRBJ1-1, with D perhaps TRBD1 (5 bases). This CDR3 has 14 amino acids. Trimming removed 0 bases from V and 5 bases from J, with 11 bases in between. The germline V gene encodes CDR1 SGHRS and CDR2 YFSETQ.

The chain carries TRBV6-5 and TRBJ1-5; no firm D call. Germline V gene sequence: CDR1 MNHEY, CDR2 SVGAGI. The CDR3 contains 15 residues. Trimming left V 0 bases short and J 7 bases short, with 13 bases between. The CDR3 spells CASSYSRGLNQPQHF. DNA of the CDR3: TGTGCCAGCAGTTACTCGCGGGGTTTGAACCAGCCCCAGCATTTT.

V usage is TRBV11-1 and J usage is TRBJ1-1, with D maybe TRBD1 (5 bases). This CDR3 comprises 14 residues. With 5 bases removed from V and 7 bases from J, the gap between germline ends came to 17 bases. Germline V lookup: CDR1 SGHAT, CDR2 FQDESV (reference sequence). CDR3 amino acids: CASSEPGQGLEAFF. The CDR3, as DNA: TGTGCCAGCAGCGAGCCGGGCCAGGGCCTTGAAGCTTTCTTT.

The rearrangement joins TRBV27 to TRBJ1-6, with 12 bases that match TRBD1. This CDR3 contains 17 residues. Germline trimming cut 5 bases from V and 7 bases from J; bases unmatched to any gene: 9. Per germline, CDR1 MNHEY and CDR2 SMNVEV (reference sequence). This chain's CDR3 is CASSRDRGRNDNSPLHF. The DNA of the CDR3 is TGTGCCAGCAGTCGGGACAGGGGGCGAAACGACAATTCACCCCTCCACTTT.

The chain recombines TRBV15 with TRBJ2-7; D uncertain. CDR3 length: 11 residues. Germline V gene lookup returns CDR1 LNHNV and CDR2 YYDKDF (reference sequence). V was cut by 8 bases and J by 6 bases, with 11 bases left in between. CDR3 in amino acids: CATEIRSEQYF. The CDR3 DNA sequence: TGTGCCACCGAAATAAGGAGCGAGCAGTACTTC. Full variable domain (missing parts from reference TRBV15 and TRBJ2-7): DAMVIQNPRYQVTQFGKPVTLSCSQTLNHNVMYWYQQKSSQAPKLLFHYYDKDFNNEADTPDNFQSRRPNTSFCFLDIRSPGLGDTAMYLCATEIRSEQYFGPGTRLTVT.

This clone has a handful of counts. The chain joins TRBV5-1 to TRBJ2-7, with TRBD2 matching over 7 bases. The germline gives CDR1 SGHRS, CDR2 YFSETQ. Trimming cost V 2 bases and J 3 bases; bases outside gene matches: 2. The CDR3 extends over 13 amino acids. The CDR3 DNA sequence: TGCGCCAGCAGCTTACCTAGCGGCTACGAGCAGTACTTC. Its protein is CASSLPSGYEQYF.

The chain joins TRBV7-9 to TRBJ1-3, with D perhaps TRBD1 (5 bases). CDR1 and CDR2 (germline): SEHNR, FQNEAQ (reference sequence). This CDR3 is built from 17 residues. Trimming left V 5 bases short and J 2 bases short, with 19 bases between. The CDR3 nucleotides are TGTGCCAGCAGCAACGGGGGGATTGGGACCGCTGGAAACACCATATATTTT. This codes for CASSNGGIGTAGNTIYF. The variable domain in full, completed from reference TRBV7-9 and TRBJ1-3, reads DTGVSQNPRHKITKRGQNVTFRCDPISEHNRLYWYRQTLGQGPEFLTYFQNEAQLEKSRLLSDRFSAERPKGSFSTLEIQRTEQGDSAMYLCASSNGGIGTAGNTIYFGEGSWLTVV.

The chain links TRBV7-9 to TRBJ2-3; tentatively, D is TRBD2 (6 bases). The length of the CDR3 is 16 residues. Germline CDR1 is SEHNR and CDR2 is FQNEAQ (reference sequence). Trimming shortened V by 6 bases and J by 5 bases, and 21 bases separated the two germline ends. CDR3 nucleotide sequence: TGTGCCAGCAGTGTCACGGGACTGCAGCGGGTAGATACGCAGTATTTT. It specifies CASSVTGLQRVDTQYF.

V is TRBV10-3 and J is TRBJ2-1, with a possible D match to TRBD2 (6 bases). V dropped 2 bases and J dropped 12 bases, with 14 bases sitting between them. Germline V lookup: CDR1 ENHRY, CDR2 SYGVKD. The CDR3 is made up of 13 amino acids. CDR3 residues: CAISEENRDWQFF. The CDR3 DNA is TGTGCCATCAGTGAGGAAAACCGGGACTGGCAGTTCTTC.

CDR3 nucleotide sequence: TGTGCCAGCAGCCAGCAGGTTTGTCTAGCGGGGGCCGGAAACTACGAGCAGTACTTC. Its protein is CASSQQVCLAGAGNYEQYF. The chain employs TRBV4-2 and TRBJ2-5, with TRBD2 identical over 10 bases. TRBJ2-7 matches the DNA end more closely, so the J call is doubtful. Per the germline V gene, CDR1 is LGHNA and CDR2 is YNFKEQ. The CDR3 sequence is 19 residues long.

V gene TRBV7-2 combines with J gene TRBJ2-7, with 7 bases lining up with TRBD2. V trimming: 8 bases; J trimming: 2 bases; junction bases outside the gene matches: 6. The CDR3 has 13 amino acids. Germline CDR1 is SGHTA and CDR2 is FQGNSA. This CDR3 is CASSVRGAYEQYF. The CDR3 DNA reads TGTGCCAGCTCAGTCCGGGGGGCCTACGAGCAGTACTTC.

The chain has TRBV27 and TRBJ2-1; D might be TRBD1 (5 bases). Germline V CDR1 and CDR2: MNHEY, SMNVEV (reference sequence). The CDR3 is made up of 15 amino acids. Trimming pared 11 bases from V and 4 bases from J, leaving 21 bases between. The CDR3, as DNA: TGTGCCTCAATGGAACCACACACAGGTTACAATGAGCAGTTCTTC. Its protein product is CASMEPHTGYNEQFF.